The entry below gives a single T cell receptor (beta chain) sequence along with its context. V was trimmed by 2 bases and J by 0 bases, leaving 8 bases between them. Germline V gene data show CDR1 as MNHNY and CDR2 as SVGAGI (reference sequence). The CDR3 is made up of 15 amino acids. The primer mix had 60 Vbeta and 13 Jbeta primers. Clones were read by immunoSEQ multiplex PCR, and TCRdb kept only the in-frame ones, dropping some. Seen here are roughly 76,000 clones, 65% to 80% observed once, and the top ten hold roughly 2.5%. The data originate from a study of cytomegalovirus exposure and HLA in healthy donors.

V and J are TRBV6-6 and TRBJ1-3, with unresolved D. The sequencing sample was made of PBMCs. This clonotype was sampled from a man under 40 in good health and CMV-seronegative. The CDR3 reads CASSYGQFSGNTIYF. In DNA form, the CDR3 reads TGTGCCAGCAGTTACGGGCAGTTCTCTGGAAACACCATATATTTT.